The clone carrying this TCR beta chain appeared once. Its antigen remains unknown. Donors gave roughly 10 milliliters of peripheral blood apiece. This specimen belongs to a study of blood T cells in healthy people across ages. Study-wide findings and caveats: Estimates of total diversity, which came from one million sequenced T cells, were considered to be underestimates. Older age coincided with a roughly linear decline in TCR beta diversity per million T cells. More naive CD4+ cells and higher diversity were found in long-lived than in aged donors.

Trimming removed 5 bases at V and 5 bases at J, with 11 bases between. Germline lookup yields CDR1 MNHNY and CDR2 SVGAGI (reference sequence). The CDR3 spans 13 residues. PCR was performed a second time for about 6 to 12 cycles using a sample-barcoded 5' primer and a J-beta primer mix. Each CDR3 protein gets one entry after TCRdb re-called the 5' RACE reads with MiXCR. The data show around 850,000 distinct CDR3 sequences, roughly 40% seen once. This chain links TRBV6-6 with TRBJ2-3; weak D call: TRBD1 (5 bases). Input material: blood. The TCR was taken from a man aged 18 to 30 in good health. The CDR3: CASSDFQGDTQYF. CDR3 DNA sequence: TGTGCCAGCAGTGACTTCCAGGGAGATACGCAGTATTTT.